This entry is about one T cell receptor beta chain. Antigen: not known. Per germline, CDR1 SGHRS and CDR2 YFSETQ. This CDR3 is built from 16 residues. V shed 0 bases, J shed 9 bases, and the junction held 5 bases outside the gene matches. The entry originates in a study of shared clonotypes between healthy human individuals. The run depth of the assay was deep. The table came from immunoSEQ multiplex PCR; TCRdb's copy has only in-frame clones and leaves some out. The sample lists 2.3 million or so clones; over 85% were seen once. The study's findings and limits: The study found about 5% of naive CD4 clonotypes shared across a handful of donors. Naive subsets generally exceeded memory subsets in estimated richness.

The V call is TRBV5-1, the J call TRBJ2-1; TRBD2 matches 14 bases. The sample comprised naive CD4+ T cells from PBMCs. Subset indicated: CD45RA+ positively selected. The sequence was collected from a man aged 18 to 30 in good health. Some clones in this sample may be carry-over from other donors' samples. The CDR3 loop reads CASSLGGLAGEIEQFF. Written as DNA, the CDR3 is TGCGCCAGCAGCTTGGGGGGACTAGCGGGAGAGATTGAGCAGTTCTTC. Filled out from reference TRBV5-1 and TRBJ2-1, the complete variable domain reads KAGVTQTPRYLIKTRGQQVTLSCSPISGHRSVSWYQQTPGQGLQFLFEYFSETQRNKGNFPGRFSGRQFSNSRSEMNVSTLELGDSALYLCASSLGGLAGEIEQFFGPGTRLTVL.